The clone carrying this TCR beta chain turned up a few times. Via MiXCR, TCRdb re-called the 5' RACE reads, giving one row per CDR3 protein. The sample contains a few hundred thousand distinct CDR3 sequences, approximately 12% of which appear only once. The data derive from a study of T cells after yellow fever vaccination. Trimming removed 1 base from V and 4 bases from J; junction bases left unmatched: 3. CDR3 length: 14 residues. Germline-derived CDR1 and CDR2 are SGHDN and FVKESK. Specimen: CD4+ T cells sorted from PBMCs, collected 45 days after the yellow fever booster vaccination. This receptor was identified in a man in his thirties or forties who received the YFV17D yellow fever vaccine. The chain carries TRBV14 and TRBJ2-5; 7 nucleotides line up with TRBD1. CDR3 in DNA: TGTGCCAGCAGCCAAGTCAGGGGGAGAGAGACCCAGTACTTC. The encoded protein is CASSQVRGRETQYF.